This is a list of T cell receptor beta chains from one sample in a study of CD8 T cells in ankylosing spondylitis. TCRdb itself ran the 5' RACE reads through MiXCR, one entry per CDR3 protein. This table has 290,000 or so distinct CDR3 sequences, 20% appearing once. Material for sequencing was blood, either unsorted or a sorted T cell fraction (not recorded which). All receptors come from a female donor with ankylosing spondylitis or in good health (not recorded which). CDR3s include the opening cysteine and the closing phenylalanine or tryptophan. A D gene is named only where the DNA matches it firmly. For some rows the clone size is stated as once, few or many, or as a class when expanded; others skip it.

NA TRBJ2-5 TRBV28 NA CASMTVGGRETQYF TGTGCCAGTATGACAGTGGGGGGCCGGGAGACCCAGTACTTC
TRBD2 TRBJ2-1 TRBV5-4 few CASSSFVLAGRNEQFF TGTGCCAGCAGCTCGTTCGTCCTAGCGGGAAGAAATGAGCAGTTCTTC
TRBD1 TRBJ2-7 TRBV4-3 many CASSQGLDRDYEQYF TGCGCCAGCAGCCAAGGTCTGGACAGGGACTACGAGCAGTACTTC
NA TRBJ1-2 TRBV9 NA CASSVVADPNYGYTF TGTGCCAGCAGCGTAGTTGCAGATCCTAACTATGGCTACACCTTC
NA TRBJ1-2 TRBV10-3 NA CAINPTGNYGYTF TGTGCCATCAACCCGACAGGAAACTATGGCTACACCTTC
NA TRBJ1-5 TRBV7-2 few CASSSGSFSNQPQHF TGTGCCAGCAGCTCAGGGAGTTTTAGCAATCAGCCCCAGCATTTT
NA TRBJ2-1 TRBV24-1 many CATSDATRGNEQFF TGTGCCACCAGTGATGCGACTAGAGGCAATGAGCAGTTCTTC
TRBD1 TRBJ2-1 TRBV20-1 NA CSAPRQGAYNEQFF TGCAGTGCTCCTCGACAGGGGGCATACAATGAGCAGTTCTTC
TRBD1 TRBJ2-7 TRBV5-6 NA CASSLTGVSYEQYF TGTGCCAGCAGCTTGACAGGGGTATCCTACGAGCAGTACTTC
NA TRBJ2-1 TRBV20-1 few CSATGTYNEQFF TGCAGTGCCACCGGAACCTACAATGAGCAGTTCTTC
NA TRBJ1-4 TRBV4-2 once CASSQDSADYEKLFF TGTGCCAGCAGCCAAGATTCGGCAGATTACGAAAAACTGTTTTTT
NA TRBJ2-1 TRBV25-1 few CASSVGASGGGYEQFF TGTGCCAGCAGTGTTGGGGCTAGCGGAGGGGGATATGAGCAGTTCTTC
NA TRBJ2-7 TRBV10-1 few CAIPGQMIDEQYF TGCGCCATCCCGGGACAAATGATCGACGAGCAGTACTTC
NA TRBJ2-2 TRBV29-1 few CSVVRGGAGELFF TGCAGCGTTGTAAGAGGTGGCGCCGGGGAGCTGTTTTTT
NA TRBJ2-2 TRBV20-1 many CSARPPTDTGELFF TGCAGTGCTAGACCTCCAACAGACACCGGGGAGCTGTTTTTT
NA TRBJ2-7 TRBV12-3/TRBV12-4 NA CASRPTAAAFGDEQYF TGTGCCAGCAGGCCAACGGCGGCAGCCTTTGGAGACGAGCAGTACTTC
TRBD1 TRBJ1-2 TRBV6-5 NA CASSFRQGYGYTF TGTGCCAGCAGTTTCCGACAGGGCTATGGCTACACCTTC